The sequence of this T cell receptor beta chain was determined in a study of control samples from healthy donors and cancer patients. V was pared by 0 bases and J by 4 bases, with 7 bases of the junction left unmatched. Germline CDR1 is SGHKS and CDR2 is YYEKEE (reference sequence). The CDR3 consists of 16 residues. Sequencing was performed with immunoSEQ multiplex PCR; in TCRdb, only in-frame clones are kept and a portion is missing. Found here are about 94,000 clones, roughly nine tenths of them singletons; the top ten hold 3% to 4.5%. The chain has TRBV5-5 and TRBJ2-5, with 9 bases that match TRBD2. This receptor was identified in a young woman in good health. Sequencing input: blood. The chain's CDR3 is CASSLEASGVGETQYF. In DNA, the CDR3 is TGTGCCAGCAGCTTGGAGGCTAGCGGGGTAGGAGAGACCCAGTACTTC. Variable domain in full (rest from reference TRBV5-5 and TRBJ2-5): DAGVTQSPTHLIKTRGQQVTLRCSPISGHKSVSWYQQVLGQGPQFIFQYYEKEERGRGNFPDRFSARQFPNYSSELNVNALLLGDSALYLCASSLEASGVGETQYFGPGTRLLVL.